This T cell receptor (beta chain) was profiled in a study of shared clonotypes between healthy human individuals. Study-level results: Naive subsets, compared against memory subsets, generally had larger estimated richness values.

In the naive CD8 group, cells lacked CD45RO and were positively selected for CCR7, so terminally differentiated effector memory CD45RA+ cells were left out. Sorted subsets were amplified in replicate PCRs using approximately 0.2 ug DNA, about 30,000 T cell genomes. The method was immunoSEQ multiplex PCR; TCRdb's version includes in-frame clones alone and lacks a portion of them. The sample lists about 580,000 clones, roughly 98% occurring once. Note on this clone: Its antigen is still unknown. Different DNA sequences within this sample yield the same CDR3.

Deletions cut 1 base from V and 3 bases from J, with 4 bases between. CDR3 length: 12 amino acids. Germline V lookup: CDR1 MGHRA, CDR2 YSYEKL. This receptor was taken from a man in his thirties or forties in good health. The chain links TRBV4-1 to TRBJ2-7, with unresolved D. Sequences were obtained from naive CD8+ T cells sorted from blood. CDR3: CASSQAGYEQYF. Here the CDR3 DNA reads TGCGCCAGCAGCCAAGCCGGCTACGAGCAGTACTTC.